The 17 T cell receptor beta chains given below trace back to one sample, sequenced in a study of blood T cells in healthy people across ages. It was with a sample-barcoded 5' primer and a J-beta primer mix that a second PCR of about 6 to 12 cycles was run. TCRdb re-called the 5' RACE reads through MiXCR, storing one row per CDR3 protein. The profile shows approximately 580,000 distinct CDR3 sequences, 24% of them singletons. These records were also assigned to another study, of T cells of mothers and their children.

Sequencing input: blood. The receptor set was obtained from a boy younger than 18 in good health.

Ten or more counts support this clonotype. V gene TRBV7-8 combines with J gene TRBJ2-1; D ambiguous. This CDR3 has 14 residues. Trimming left V 6 bases short and J 4 bases short, with 13 bases between. Germline CDR1 and CDR2: SGHVS and FQNEAQ. CDR3 loop: CASRWSGKYNEQFF. The CDR3 nucleotides are TGTGCCAGCAGATGGAGTGGGAAGTACAATGAGCAGTTCTTC.

The chain joins TRBV29-1 to TRBJ2-3, with a weak D call TRBD1 (5 bases). This CDR3 has 16 amino acids. Trimming pared 5 bases from V and 0 bases from J, leaving 18 bases between. Germline lookup yields CDR1 SQVTM and CDR2 ANQGSEA. DNA of the CDR3: TGCAGCGTTCCCACTACCCTGACAGTTAGCACAGATACGCAGTATTTT. Protein: CSVPTTLTVSTDTQYF.

The chain carries TRBV7-2 and TRBJ2-1, with 12 nucleotides matching TRBD2. This CDR3 comprises 15 residues. Per germline, CDR1 SGHTA and CDR2 FQGNSA. With 4 bases clipped from V and 8 bases from J, the junction kept 6 bases outside the gene matches. The CDR3 sequence is CASSSRTSGIDEQFF. The CDR3 bases are TGTGCCAGCAGCTCCCGGACTAGCGGGATCGATGAGCAGTTCTTC.

The rearrangement links TRBV7-9 to TRBJ2-5; no clear D gene. V was cut by 4 bases and J by 2 bases, with 17 bases left in between. This CDR3 has 16 residues. Looked up from germline, CDR1 is SEHNR and CDR2 is FQNEAQ (reference sequence). The CDR3 DNA is TGTGCCAGCAGCTCCCCGGCGGCCTTGAAGCAAGAGACCCAGTACTTC. Translated: CASSSPAALKQETQYF.

This clonotype was seen once. The chain links TRBV28 to TRBJ2-1; 8 nucleotides align to TRBD2. The DNA matches TRBJ2-5 better at its end, which makes the J call doubtful. Per the germline V gene, CDR1 is MDHEN and CDR2 is SYDVKM. This CDR3 is 15 amino acids long. CDR3: CASSLAGGEQETQYF. The CDR3 bases are TGTGCCAGCAGTTTAGCGGGAGGAGAACAAGAGACCCAGTACTTC.

This chain's CDR3 is CASSLTGLNLIQYF. CDR3 DNA: TGTGCCAGCAGTTTAACGGGGTTGAATTTGATTCAGTACTTC. The chain employs TRBV28 and TRBJ2-4, with a possible D match to TRBD2 (5 bases). CDR1 and CDR2 from the germline V gene are MDHEN and SYDVKM. V lost 2 bases to trimming and J lost 10 bases, with 15 bases between them. CDR3 length equals 14 residues. The full variable domain, rest sourced from reference TRBV28 and TRBJ2-4, is DVKVTQSSRYLVKRTGEKVFLECVQDMDHENMFWYRQDPGLGLRLIYFSYDVKMKEKGDIPEGYSVSREKKERFSLILESASTNQTSMYLCASSLTGLNLIQYFGAGTRLSVL.

A single count supports this clonotype. This chain connects TRBV20-1 to TRBJ2-5; 13 nucleotides line up with TRBD2. Germline-derived CDR1 and CDR2 are DFQATT and SNEGSKA (reference sequence). The CDR3 loop spans 18 amino acids. J was trimmed by 2 bases and V by 5 bases; bases with no gene match: 14. CDR3 region: CSARKLGLAGALQETQYF. CDR3 in DNA: TGCAGTGCTCGCAAATTAGGACTAGCGGGAGCCCTTCAAGAGACCCAGTACTTC.

V gene TRBV7-2 combines with J gene TRBJ2-1; 12 positions match TRBD2. V lost 1 base to trimming and J lost 5 bases; unmatched junction nucleotides: 3. From germline, CDR1 is SGHTA and CDR2 FQGNSA. The CDR3 covers 16 residues. This CDR3 reads CASSLVSSGRDNEQFF. In DNA form, the CDR3 reads TGTGCCAGCAGCTTAGTTTCTAGCGGGAGGGACAATGAGCAGTTCTTC.

CDR3 residues: CASHPGRTETQYF. CDR3 DNA: TGCGCCAGTCATCCCGGACGGACGGAGACCCAGTACTTC. The rearrangement joins TRBV5-1 to TRBJ2-5; no firm D call. Per germline, CDR1 SGHRS and CDR2 YFSETQ. Trimming took 8 bases from V and 5 from J, leaving 16 bases between them. The CDR3 is 13 residues long.

This clonotype was detected once. Mismatch with germline at one junction end may stem from a read error. The V call is TRBV6-2 or TRBV6-3, the J call TRBJ2-6; TRBD2 might be the D (6 bases). CDR3 length: 16 residues. CDR1 and CDR2 (germline): MNHEY, SVGEGT. CDR3 nucleotides: TGTGCCAGCACCGACGGGGGAGGCTCTGGGGCCAACATCCTGACTTTC. It specifies CASTDGGGSGANILTF.

This clonotype was picked up a small number of times. The chain recombines TRBV3-1 with TRBJ1-2, with unresolved D. The CDR3 runs 15 residues. Looked up from germline, CDR1 is LGHDT and CDR2 is YNNKEL (reference sequence). The V and J ends lost 4 bases and 0 bases respectively, with 12 bases between them. CDR3 DNA sequence: TGTGCCAGCAGCCGCACCACAGCGGCTAACTATGGCTACACCTTC. Its translation is CASSRTTAANYGYTF.

J is TRBJ2-7 and V is TRBV2, with D unclear. This CDR3 contains 10 residues. Trimming left V 8 bases short and J 7 bases short, with 9 bases between. Germline lookup yields CDR1 SNHLY and CDR2 FYNNEI. The CDR3 sequence is CASRVFEQYF. CDR3 DNA sequence: TGTGCCAGCCGGGTTTTTGAGCAGTACTTC.

The chain recombines TRBV20-1 with TRBJ2-3; possibly TRBD1 or TRBD2 for D (5 bases each). Between the trimmed V and J ends, which lost 1 base and 3 bases, there was a span of 23 bases. Per germline, CDR1 DFQATT and CDR2 SNEGSKA (reference sequence). The CDR3 sequence is 18 residues long. This CDR3 reads CSARVLEGSIIGTDTQYF. The CDR3 DNA is TGCAGTGCTAGAGTCCTCGAGGGGTCGATAATTGGGACAGATACGCAGTATTTT.

This rearrangement joins TRBV5-1 to TRBJ2-5, with D possibly being TRBD1 (6 bases). The CDR3 is 15 residues long. V lost 2 bases, J lost 5 bases, and 16 bases lay in between. Germline V gives CDR1 SGHRS, CDR2 YFSETQ. CDR3: CASSFATGSRETQYF. The DNA for the CDR3 is TGCGCCAGCAGCTTCGCAACAGGGTCTCGGGAGACCCAGTACTTC.

The chain combines TRBV12-3 or TRBV12-4 with TRBJ2-5; 7 nucleotides match TRBD2. This CDR3 spans 14 amino acids. The junction had 15 bases not matched to a gene; V was cut back by 6 bases and J by 11 bases. The CDR3 DNA reads TGTGCCAGCAGGCCCGCCGGGGGGTTCTACGAACAGTACTTC. It is translated as CASRPAGGFYEQYF.

This rearrangement joins TRBV6-5 to TRBJ1-4; 9 positions match TRBD1. This CDR3 is built from 15 residues. The V gene's germline CDR1 is MNHEY and CDR2 SVGAGI. V lost 5 bases, J lost 8 bases, and 9 bases stayed unmatched. CDR3 nucleotide sequence: TGTGCCAGCAGTCACCCGGGGACAGGGCAGGAAAAACTGTTTTTT. Protein sequence: CASSHPGTGQEKLFF.

The rearrangement links TRBV27 to TRBJ2-3, with TRBD2 identical over 7 bases. J was trimmed by 2 bases and V by 8 bases; bases with no gene match: 1. CDR1 MNHEY and CDR2 SMNVEV come from the germline V gene (reference sequence). The CDR3 contains 12 residues. CDR3 protein: CASGGDTDTQYF. Written as DNA, the CDR3 is TGTGCCAGCGGGGGGGACACAGATACGCAGTATTTT.